This TCR beta chain was profiled in a study of T cell responses to AZD1222 COVID-19 vaccine. The CDR3 loop spans 15 amino acids. Trimming removed 4 bases at V and 2 bases at J, with 15 bases between. Clones were sequenced by immunoSEQ multiplex PCR, and TCRdb holds only the in-frame ones, with some missing. The sample gives about 150,000 clones, 92% of which show up once; around 3.3% is in the top ten. Notes on the study in general: Clonal diversity was possibly underestimated, and the donors were mostly white British, with more females. It was only after the peak T cell response that any repertoires were sampled.

Analyses pooled second doses at about 4 or about 12 weeks. A note on this clone: Its antigen is undetermined.

The starting material was peripheral blood, obtained 28 days after the second AZD1222 dose. This TCR came from an adult who received the AZD1222 COVID-19 vaccine. The gene calls are TRBV5-3 and TRBJ1-1; D ambiguous. TRBV5-3 is designated an ORF whose function remains uncertain. This CDR3 reads CARSRISPQNTEAFF. The CDR3 DNA reads as TGTGCCAGAAGCCGTATTTCTCCACAAAACACTGAAGCTTTCTTT.